Below are 25 T cell receptor beta chains sequenced from a single sample in a study of CD8+ T cells in alopecia areata (dated by TCRdb to 2016 to 2018). The treatment or condition label, as the study defines it: oral pan-JAK inhibitor, 5-10 mg twice daily. The library was built by means of the immunoSEQ multiplex PCR assay. To provide template for TCR sequencing, every sample had RNA extracted and reverse transcribed into cDNA. What TCRdb holds here is the immuneACCESS table cut down to in-frame rearrangements. Part of the clones is not present; checked against another copy, under half of the missing clones reflect an unresolved V gene, and the others are unexplained. Here the sample has 85,000 to 110,000 clones; over 75% occur a single time. Approximately 12% of the sample is in the top ten clones. This sample comprised CD8+ T cells sorted from blood, obtained around week 34, from a patient treated with tofacitinib. These receptor sequences come from a human donor with alopecia areata.

This chain joins TRBV4-1 and TRBJ2-3; 14 bases are shared with TRBD2. This CDR3 contains 18 residues. The J segment lost 3 bases and the V segment lost 4 bases, leaving 9 bases of the junction unmatched. From germline, CDR1 is MGHRA and CDR2 YSYEKL. CDR3: CASSPRLAGGPLTDTQYF. As DNA, the CDR3 is TGCGCCAGCAGCCCACGACTAGCGGGGGGGCCGTTGACAGATACGCAGTATTTT.

V is TRBV7-9 and J is TRBJ2-2; D is undetermined. The CDR3 covers 13 residues. Trimming took 1 base from V and 5 from J, leaving 5 bases between them. Per the germline V gene, CDR1 is SEHNR and CDR2 is FQNEAQ (reference sequence). The CDR3 protein is CASSLGHTGELFF. The DNA for the CDR3 is TGTGCCAGCAGCTTAGGACATACCGGGGAGCTGTTTTTT.

The chain links TRBV5-1 to TRBJ1-5, with TRBD1 as a possible D gene (5 bases). With 0 bases removed from V and 3 bases from J, the gap between germline ends came to 19 bases. Germline V CDR1 and CDR2: SGHRS, YFSETQ. This CDR3 region has 18 residues. DNA for the CDR3: TGCGCCAGCAGCTTGGTACCATTTGTTTCGGGGACCAATCAGCCCCAGCATTTT. This gives the protein CASSLVPFVSGTNQPQHF. Full variable domain (missing parts from reference TRBV5-1 and TRBJ1-5): KAGVTQTPRYLIKTRGQQVTLSCSPISGHRSVSWYQQTPGQGLQFLFEYFSETQRNKGNFPGRFSGRQFSNSRSEMNVSTLELGDSALYLCASSLVPFVSGTNQPQHFGDGTRLSIL.

The J gene is TRBJ2-7, the V gene TRBV4-1; 9 bases agree with TRBD1. The junction had 4 bases not matched to a gene; V was cut back by 0 bases and J by 4 bases. Germline V lookup: CDR1 MGHRA, CDR2 YSYEKL. This CDR3 has 15 residues. CDR3 coding DNA: TGCGCCAGCAGCCAAGAGGACAGGGGAGGGTACGAGCAGTACTTC. This codes for CASSQEDRGGYEQYF.

V and J are TRBV19 and TRBJ2-2, with 7 nucleotides matching TRBD1. Per germline, CDR1 LNHDA and CDR2 SQIVND (reference sequence). J lost 5 bases, V lost 4 bases, and 4 bases had no gene match. This CDR3 is 14 amino acids long. CDR3 in amino acids: CASSNRGRTGELFF. The CDR3 nucleotides are TGTGCCAGTAGTAACAGGGGTCGGACCGGGGAGCTGTTTTTT.

This chain connects TRBV11-3 to TRBJ2-5; tentatively, D is TRBD2 (6 bases). V was pared by 5 bases and J by 5 bases, with 18 bases between. The V gene's germline CDR1 is SGHNT and CDR2 YENEEA. The CDR3 extends over 15 amino acids. For the CDR3, the DNA is TGTGCCAGCAGCCCGGGGACTGGAAGTTGGGAGACCCAGTACTTC. This codes for CASSPGTGSWETQYF.

This clone has only one observation. The chain has TRBV6-1 and TRBJ2-3; 8 bases map to TRBD2. The germline CDR1 and CDR2 sequences are MNHNS and SASEGT. This CDR3 is built from 15 residues. The junction had 7 bases not matched to a gene; V was cut back by 2 bases and J by 6 bases. CDR3 DNA sequence: TGTGCCAGCAGTGAATTTATAGCGGGGTCCGATACGCAGTATTTT. Protein sequence: CASSEFIAGSDTQYF.

This chain joins TRBV27 and TRBJ2-1, with TRBD2 matching 7 bases. The CDR3 runs 14 residues. V shed 6 bases and J 2 bases; nucleotides not matched to a gene: 4. Germline-derived CDR1 and CDR2 are MNHEY and SMNVEV (reference sequence). Here the CDR3 DNA reads TGTGCCAGCAGAGGCGGGAGCGCCTACAATGAGCAGTTCTTC. It encodes CASRGGSAYNEQFF.

The chain combines TRBV7-2 with TRBJ2-2; D unresolved. The ends were cut back, 2 bases at V and 8 bases at J, with 9 bases in the middle. This CDR3 has 13 residues. CDR1 SGHTA and CDR2 FQGNSA come from the germline V gene. Written as DNA, the CDR3 is TGTGCCAGCAGCTTACAACTGGGGGGGGAGCTGTTTTTT. It specifies CASSLQLGGELFF.

The chain combines TRBV7-9 with TRBJ2-7; 11 bases align to TRBD1. Germline V lookup: CDR1 SEHNR, CDR2 FQNEAQ (reference sequence). The junction had 17 bases not matched to a gene; V was cut back by 5 bases and J by 5 bases. There are 18 residues in the CDR3. The DNA for the CDR3 is TGTGCCAGCAGCCACCGGGACAGGGGGTTTACGACGTCGGACGAGCAGTACTTC. Protein: CASSHRDRGFTTSDEQYF.

The chain links TRBV4-1 to TRBJ2-1, with a tentative D call TRBD1 (6 bases). Trimming left V 3 bases short and J 0 bases short, with 9 bases between. Germline CDR1 MGHRA, CDR2 YSYEKL. This CDR3 spans 15 amino acids. Written as DNA, the CDR3 is TGCGCCAGCAGCCAGACAGGATTCTCCTACAATGAGCAGTTCTTC. Protein sequence: CASSQTGFSYNEQFF.

The chain couples TRBV6-5 to TRBJ2-2; maybe TRBD1 (6 bases). The CDR3 has 13 residues. In germline, CDR1 is MNHEY, CDR2 SVGAGI. V gave up 4 bases and J gave up 7 bases, with 10 bases separating them. The CDR3 reads CASSLQGFGELFF. CDR3 nucleotide sequence: TGTGCCAGCAGTTTACAGGGTTTCGGGGAGCTGTTTTTT.

The chain joins TRBV10-2 to TRBJ2-7; D call uncertain. Germline loops: CDR1 WSHSY, CDR2 SAAADI. The ends were cut back, 4 bases at V and 1 base at J, with 11 bases in the middle. This CDR3 has 14 amino acids. This CDR3 reads CASSGALLSYEQYF. CDR3 in DNA: TGCGCCAGCAGTGGAGCGCTGCTTTCCTACGAGCAGTACTTC.

The gene calls are TRBV4-2 and TRBJ2-3, with TRBD2 matching 12 bases. The V segment lost 4 bases and the J segment 2 bases; nucleotides outside the gene matches: 4. The length of the CDR3 is 16 residues. The germline CDR1 and CDR2 sequences are LGHNA and YNFKEQ. The CDR3 sequence: CASSPPSGRATDTQYF. The CDR3 DNA reads as TGTGCCAGCAGCCCCCCTAGCGGGAGGGCCACAGATACGCAGTATTTT.

The rearrangement joins TRBV5-1 to TRBJ2-2; 7 bases agree with TRBD2. Germline loops: CDR1 SGHRS, CDR2 YFSETQ. The CDR3 consists of 18 residues. The CDR3 nucleotides read TGCGCTTCTTTTGACGGGCTAGCGGATCTCGCGAACACCGGGGAGCTGTTTTTT. It translates to CASFDGLADLANTGELFF.

This clone has more than one count but fewer than ten. This rearrangement joins TRBV27 to TRBJ2-7; TRBD2 matches 10 bases. With 5 bases clipped from V and 1 base from J, the junction kept 8 bases outside the gene matches. The CDR3 totals 16 residues. The germline gives CDR1 MNHEY, CDR2 SMNVEV (reference sequence). The CDR3 sequence is CASSLLAGGISYEQYF. The CDR3 DNA sequence: TGTGCCAGCAGTCTCTTAGCGGGGGGTATATCCTACGAGCAGTACTTC.

The rearrangement joins TRBV30 to TRBJ1-1; D gene uncertain. This CDR3 has 13 residues. Deletions cut 3 bases from V and 8 bases from J, with 16 bases between. Per the germline V gene, CDR1 is GTSNPN and CDR2 is SVGIG (reference sequence). The CDR3 region is CAWSELGGAEAFF. Written as DNA, the CDR3 is TGTGCCTGGAGCGAGCTAGGAGGTGCCGAAGCTTTCTTT.

The CDR3 bases are TGCAGCGGCTACAGGGGGACCCACTATGGCTACACCTTC. Its protein product is CSGYRGTHYGYTF. The gene calls are TRBV29-1 and TRBJ1-2; TRBD1 matches at 8 bases. V shed 7 bases, J shed 3 bases, and the junction held 7 bases outside the gene matches. In germline, CDR1 is SQVTM, CDR2 ANQGSEA. CDR3 length: 13 amino acids.

This chain connects TRBV30 to TRBJ2-3, with D maybe TRBD2 (7 bases). The V end lost 0 bases, the J end lost 5 bases, and 12 bases lay between the germline ends. Germline V gene sequence: CDR1 GTSNPN, CDR2 SVGIG (reference sequence). The CDR3 contains 14 residues. This chain's CDR3 is CAWSVFGGRDTQYF. The CDR3 DNA sequence: TGTGCCTGGAGTGTCTTCGGGGGGCGAGATACGCAGTATTTT.

The CDR3 coding sequence is TGTGCCAGCAGTTACCTCGGAGGGGCCAACGTCCTGACTTTC. As protein: CASSYLGGANVLTF. The chain couples TRBV6-5 to TRBJ2-6; D unclear. Trimming pared 2 bases from V and 4 bases from J, leaving 6 bases between. Germline CDR1 reads MNHEY; CDR2 reads SVGAGI. CDR3 length: 14 residues.

The V and J genes are TRBV29-1 and TRBJ1-5; 7 positions agree with TRBD1. Germline V gives CDR1 SQVTM, CDR2 ANQGSEA. After removal of 6 bases from V and 0 bases from J, the junction contained 2 bases not matched to a gene. This CDR3 has 13 residues. CDR3 sequence: CSVQGDSNQPQHF. For the CDR3, the DNA is TGCAGCGTCCAGGGGGATAGCAATCAGCCCCAGCATTTT.

The chain uses TRBV5-4 and TRBJ2-1, with a possible D match to TRBD2 (6 bases). This CDR3 region has 13 residues. The V gene lost 0 bases and the J gene lost 10 bases, with 11 bases spanning the gap. Germline loops: CDR1 SGHNT, CDR2 YYREEE (reference sequence). This CDR3 is CASSLERVGEQFF. DNA for the CDR3: TGTGCCAGCAGCTTGGAGCGGGTTGGCGAGCAGTTCTTC.

V gene TRBV2 combines with J gene TRBJ2-7, with 9 bases aligning to TRBD2. The V gene end was trimmed by 3 bases and the J gene end by 2 bases; junction bases not matched to a gene: 2. CDR1 and CDR2 from the germline V gene are SNHLY and FYNNEI. CDR3 length: 14 amino acids. CDR3 nucleotides: TGTGCCAGCAGTGACGGCGGGAGGGCCTACGAGCAGTACTTC. Protein sequence: CASSDGGRAYEQYF.

The gene calls are TRBV29-1 and TRBJ1-1; unclear D gene. Germline V gene data show CDR1 as SQVTM and CDR2 as ANQGSEA. V lost 7 bases, J lost 4 bases, and 10 bases lay in between. CDR3 length: 11 amino acids. The CDR3 loop reads CSARAGTEAFF. Here the CDR3 DNA reads TGCAGCGCCCGGGCTGGCACTGAAGCTTTCTTT.

The chain has TRBV5-1 and TRBJ2-5; no clear D gene. The CDR3 runs to 11 residues. Per germline, CDR1 SGHRS and CDR2 YFSETQ. V lost 2 bases to trimming and J lost 11 bases, with 10 bases between them. The DNA for the CDR3 is TGCGCCAGCAGCTTTGGCCAAGAGCAGTACTTC. Translated, it gives CASSFGQEQYF.